This T cell receptor (beta chain) stems from a study of CD8+ T cells in alopecia areata. Overall study context: Each day, treated patients took oral tofacitinib twice, at 5 to 10 mg per dose.

The table lists this clone with a few counts. After isolation, RNA underwent reverse transcription to generate cDNA as the sequencing template. Data came from immunoSEQ multiplex PCR; TCRdb stores just in-frame clones and leaves some out. The table records around 140,000 clones, 75% to 90% of them present only once. Losses at the gene ends were 5 bases for V and 4 bases for J; bases not matched to a gene: 5. The CDR3 has 15 residues. In germline, CDR1 is SEHNR, CDR2 FQNEAQ (reference sequence). The rearrangement joins TRBV7-9 to TRBJ2-1, with 10 bases identical to TRBD1. The clonotype was recovered from a human donor with alopecia areata. The source material was CD8+ T cells sorted from blood, sampled at week 0. The CDR3 coding sequence is TGTGCCAGCAGCCCCGGACAGGGGGATTACAATGAGCAGTTCTTC. This gives the protein CASSPGQGDYNEQFF.